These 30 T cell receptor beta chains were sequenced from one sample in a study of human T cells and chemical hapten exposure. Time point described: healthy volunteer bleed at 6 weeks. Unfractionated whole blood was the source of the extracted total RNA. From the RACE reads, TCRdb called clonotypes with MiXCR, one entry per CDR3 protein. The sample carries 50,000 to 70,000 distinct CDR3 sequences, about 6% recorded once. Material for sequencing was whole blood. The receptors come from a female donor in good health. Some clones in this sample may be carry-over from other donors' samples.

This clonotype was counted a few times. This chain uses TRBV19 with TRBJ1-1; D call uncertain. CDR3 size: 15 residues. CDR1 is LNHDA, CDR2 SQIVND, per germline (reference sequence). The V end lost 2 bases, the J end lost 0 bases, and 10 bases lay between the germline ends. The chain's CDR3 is CASSITAIMNTEAFF. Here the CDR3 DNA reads TGTGCCAGTAGTATAACCGCTATCATGAACACTGAAGCTTTCTTT.

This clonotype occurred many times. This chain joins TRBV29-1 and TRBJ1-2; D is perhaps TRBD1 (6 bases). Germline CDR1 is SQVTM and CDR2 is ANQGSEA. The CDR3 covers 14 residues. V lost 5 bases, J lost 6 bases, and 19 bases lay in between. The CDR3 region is CSVPRGPGADGYTF. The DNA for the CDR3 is TGCAGCGTTCCCCGGGGCCCAGGGGCGGATGGCTACACCTTC.

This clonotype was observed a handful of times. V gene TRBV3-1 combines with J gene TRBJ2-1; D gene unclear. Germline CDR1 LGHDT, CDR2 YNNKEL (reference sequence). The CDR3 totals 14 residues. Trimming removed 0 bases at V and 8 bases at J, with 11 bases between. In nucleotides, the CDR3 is TGTGCCAGCAGCCAAGATCTTGTCCGAGATGAGCAGTTCTTC. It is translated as CASSQDLVRDEQFF.

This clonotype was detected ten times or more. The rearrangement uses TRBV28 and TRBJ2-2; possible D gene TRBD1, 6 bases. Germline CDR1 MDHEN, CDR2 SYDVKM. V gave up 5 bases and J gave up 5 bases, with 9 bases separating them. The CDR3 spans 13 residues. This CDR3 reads CASSVQGTGELFF. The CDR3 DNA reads TGTGCCAGCAGTGTTCAGGGGACCGGGGAGCTGTTTTTT.

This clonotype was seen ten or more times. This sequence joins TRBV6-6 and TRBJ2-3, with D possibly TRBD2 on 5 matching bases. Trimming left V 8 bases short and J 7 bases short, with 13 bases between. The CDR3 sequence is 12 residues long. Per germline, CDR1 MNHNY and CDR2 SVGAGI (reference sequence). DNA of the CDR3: TGTGCCAGCTGGATGGGCGGGCATACGCAGTATTTT. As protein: CASWMGGHTQYF.

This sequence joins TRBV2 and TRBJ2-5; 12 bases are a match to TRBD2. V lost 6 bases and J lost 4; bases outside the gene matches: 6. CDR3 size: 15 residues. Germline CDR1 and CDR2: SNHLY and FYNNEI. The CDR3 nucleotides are TGTGCCAGCAGACGTCCGGGACTAGCGGGAGAGACCCAGTACTTC. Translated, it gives CASRRPGLAGETQYF.

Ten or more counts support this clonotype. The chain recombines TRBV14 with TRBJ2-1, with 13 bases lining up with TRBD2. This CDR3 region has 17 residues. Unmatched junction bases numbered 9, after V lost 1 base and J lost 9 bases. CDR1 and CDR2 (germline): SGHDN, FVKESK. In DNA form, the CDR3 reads TGTGCCAGCAGCCAAGCCACCGGGACTAGCGGGATTGGTGAGCAGTTCTTC. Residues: CASSQATGTSGIGEQFF.

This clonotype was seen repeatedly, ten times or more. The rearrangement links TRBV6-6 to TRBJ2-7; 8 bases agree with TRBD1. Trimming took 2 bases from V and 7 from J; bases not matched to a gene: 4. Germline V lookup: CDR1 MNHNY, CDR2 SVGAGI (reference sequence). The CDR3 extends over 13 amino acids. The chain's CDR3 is CASSYKTGAEQYF. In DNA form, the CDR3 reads TGTGCCAGCAGTTACAAGACAGGGGCAGAGCAGTACTTC.

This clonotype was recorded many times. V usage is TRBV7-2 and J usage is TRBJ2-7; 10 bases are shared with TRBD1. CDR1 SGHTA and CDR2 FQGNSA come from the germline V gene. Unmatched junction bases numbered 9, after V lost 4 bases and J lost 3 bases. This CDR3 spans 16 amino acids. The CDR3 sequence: CASSSPRDRGVYEQYF. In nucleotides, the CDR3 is TGTGCCAGCAGCTCCCCCCGGGACAGGGGAGTCTACGAGCAGTACTTC.

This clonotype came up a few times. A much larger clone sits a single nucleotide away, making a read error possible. As DNA, the CDR3 is TGCGCCAGCAGCTACGACCAGGGGTACAACTATGGCGACACCTTC. Its protein product is CASSYDQGYNYGDTF. The genes are TRBV5-1 and TRBJ1-2; D possibly corresponds to TRBD1 (6 bases). This CDR3 is built from 15 residues. Germline CDR1 is SGHRS and CDR2 is YFSETQ.

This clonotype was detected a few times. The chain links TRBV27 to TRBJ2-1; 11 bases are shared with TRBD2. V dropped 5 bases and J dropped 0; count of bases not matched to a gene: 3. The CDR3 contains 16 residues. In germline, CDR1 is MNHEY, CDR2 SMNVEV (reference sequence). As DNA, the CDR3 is TGTGCCAGCAGTGCGGGACTAGCGGACTCCTACAATGAGCAGTTCTTC. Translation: CASSAGLADSYNEQFF.

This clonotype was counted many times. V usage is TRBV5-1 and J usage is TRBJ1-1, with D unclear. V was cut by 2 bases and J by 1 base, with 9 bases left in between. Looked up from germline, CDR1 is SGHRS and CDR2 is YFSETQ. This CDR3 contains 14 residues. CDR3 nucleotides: TGCGCCAGCAGCTTAAACCCGGGGAACACTGAAGCTTTCTTT. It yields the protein CASSLNPGNTEAFF.

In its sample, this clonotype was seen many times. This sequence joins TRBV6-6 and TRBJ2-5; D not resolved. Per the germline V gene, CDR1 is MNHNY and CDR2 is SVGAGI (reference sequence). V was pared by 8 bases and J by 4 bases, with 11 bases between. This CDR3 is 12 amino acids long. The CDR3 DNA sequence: TGTGCCAGCGAGCGTTTGGGAGAGACCCAGTACTTC. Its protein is CASERLGETQYF.

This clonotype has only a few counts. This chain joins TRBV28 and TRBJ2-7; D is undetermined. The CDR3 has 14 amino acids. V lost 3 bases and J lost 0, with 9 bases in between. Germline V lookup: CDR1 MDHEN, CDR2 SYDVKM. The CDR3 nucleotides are TGTGCCAGCAGTTTGGACCATTCCTCCTACGAGCAGTACTTC. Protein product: CASSLDHSSYEQYF.

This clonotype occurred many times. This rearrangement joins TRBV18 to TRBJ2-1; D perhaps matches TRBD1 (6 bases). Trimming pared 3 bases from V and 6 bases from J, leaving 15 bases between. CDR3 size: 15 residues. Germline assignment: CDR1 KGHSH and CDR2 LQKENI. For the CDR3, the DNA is TGTGCCAGCTCACCGACCTCCCTCAGGGGCAATGAGCAGTTCTTC. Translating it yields CASSPTSLRGNEQFF.

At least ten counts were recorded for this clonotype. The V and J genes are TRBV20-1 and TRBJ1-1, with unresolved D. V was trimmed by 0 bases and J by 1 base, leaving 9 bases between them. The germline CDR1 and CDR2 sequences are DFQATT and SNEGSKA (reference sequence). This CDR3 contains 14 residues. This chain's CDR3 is CSARDGGRNTEAFF. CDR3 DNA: TGCAGTGCTAGAGATGGCGGCAGGAACACTGAAGCTTTCTTT.

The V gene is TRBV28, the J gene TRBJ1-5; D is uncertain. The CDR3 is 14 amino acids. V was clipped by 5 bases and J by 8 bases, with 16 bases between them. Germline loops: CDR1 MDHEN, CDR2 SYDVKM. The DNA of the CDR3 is TGTGCCAGCAGTCCCGACACGGTGGTGGAGCCCCAGCATTTT. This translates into CASSPDTVVEPQHF.

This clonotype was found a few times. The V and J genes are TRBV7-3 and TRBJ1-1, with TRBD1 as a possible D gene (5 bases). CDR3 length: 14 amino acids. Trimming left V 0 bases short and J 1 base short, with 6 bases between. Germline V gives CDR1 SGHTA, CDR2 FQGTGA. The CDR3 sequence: CASSLTRENTEAFF. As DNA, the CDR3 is TGTGCCAGCAGCTTAACCAGGGAGAACACTGAAGCTTTCTTT.

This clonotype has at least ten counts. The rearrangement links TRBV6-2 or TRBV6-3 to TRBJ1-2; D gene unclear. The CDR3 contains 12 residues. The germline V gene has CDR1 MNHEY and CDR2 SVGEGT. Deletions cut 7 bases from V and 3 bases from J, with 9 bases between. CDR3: CASTPEDYGYTF. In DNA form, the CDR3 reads TGTGCCAGCACCCCCGAAGACTATGGCTACACCTTC.

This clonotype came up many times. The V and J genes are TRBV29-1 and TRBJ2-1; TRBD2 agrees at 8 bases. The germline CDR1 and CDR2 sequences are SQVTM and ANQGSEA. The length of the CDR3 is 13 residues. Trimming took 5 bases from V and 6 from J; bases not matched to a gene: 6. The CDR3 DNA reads TGCAGCGTTCGGGAGGGACTTACCAATGAGCAGTTCTTC. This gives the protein CSVREGLTNEQFF.

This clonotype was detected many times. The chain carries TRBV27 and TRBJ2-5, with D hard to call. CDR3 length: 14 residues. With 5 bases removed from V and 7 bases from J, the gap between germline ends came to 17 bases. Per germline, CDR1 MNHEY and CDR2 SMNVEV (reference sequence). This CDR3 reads CASSPLDPAVTQYF. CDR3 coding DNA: TGTGCCAGCAGTCCGTTAGACCCGGCGGTGACCCAGTACTTC.

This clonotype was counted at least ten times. In DNA form, the CDR3 reads TGTGCCAGCAGCCAAAGTTCAGGGAAGGGTGAAAAACTGTTTTTT. It encodes CASSQSSGKGEKLFF. The chain uses TRBV4-2 and TRBJ1-4, with TRBD1 as a possible D gene (5 bases). Germline V gives CDR1 LGHNA, CDR2 YNFKEQ. V dropped 2 bases and J dropped 7 bases, with 14 bases sitting between them. The CDR3 has 15 residues.

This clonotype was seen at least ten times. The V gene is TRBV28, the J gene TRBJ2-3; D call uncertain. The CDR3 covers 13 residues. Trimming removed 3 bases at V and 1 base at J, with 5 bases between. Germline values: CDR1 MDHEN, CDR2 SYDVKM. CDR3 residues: CASSFPGTDTQYF. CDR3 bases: TGTGCCAGCAGTTTCCCTGGCACAGATACGCAGTATTTT.

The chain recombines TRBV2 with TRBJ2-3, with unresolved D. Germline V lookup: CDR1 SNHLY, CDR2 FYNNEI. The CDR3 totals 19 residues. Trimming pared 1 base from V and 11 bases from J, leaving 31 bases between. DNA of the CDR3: TGTGCCAGCAGTGAAGGTGCGCAGTGGAAAGGCGGAATCAACGAACGGCAGTATTTT. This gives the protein CASSEGAQWKGGINERQYF.

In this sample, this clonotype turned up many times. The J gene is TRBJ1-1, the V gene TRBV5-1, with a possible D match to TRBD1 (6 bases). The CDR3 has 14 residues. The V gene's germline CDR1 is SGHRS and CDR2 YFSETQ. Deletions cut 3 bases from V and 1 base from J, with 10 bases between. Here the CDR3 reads CASSSGTPNTEAFF. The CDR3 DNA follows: TGCGCCAGCAGCTCCGGGACACCGAACACTGAAGCTTTCTTT.

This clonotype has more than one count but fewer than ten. The CDR3 DNA follows: TGTGCCAGCAGCCCCCTTGCGAGCTACGAGCAGTACTTC. It specifies CASSPLASYEQYF. The chain is built from TRBV3-1 and TRBJ2-7; unclear D gene. Germline assignment: CDR1 LGHDT and CDR2 YNNKEL (reference sequence). This CDR3 is built from 13 residues. Trimming shortened V by 4 bases and J by 3 bases, and 10 bases separated the two germline ends.

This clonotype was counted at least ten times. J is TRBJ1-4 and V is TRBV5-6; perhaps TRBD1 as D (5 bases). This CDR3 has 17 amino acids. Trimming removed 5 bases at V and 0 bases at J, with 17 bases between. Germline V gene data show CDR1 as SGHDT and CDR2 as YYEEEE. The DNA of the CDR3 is TGTGCCAGCAGGTTAACAGGATCTACATCAACTAATGAAAAACTGTTTTTT. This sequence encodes CASRLTGSTSTNEKLFF. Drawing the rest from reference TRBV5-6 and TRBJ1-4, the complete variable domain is DAGVTQSPTHLIKTRGQQVTLRCSPKSGHDTVSWYQQALGQGPQFIFQYYEEEERQRGNFPDRFSGHQFPNYSSELNVNALLLGDSALYLCASRLTGSTSTNEKLFFGSGTQLSVL.

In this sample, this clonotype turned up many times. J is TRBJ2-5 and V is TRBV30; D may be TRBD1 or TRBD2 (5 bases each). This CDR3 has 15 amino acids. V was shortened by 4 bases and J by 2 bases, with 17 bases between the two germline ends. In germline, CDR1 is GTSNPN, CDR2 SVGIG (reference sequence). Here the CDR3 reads CAWTHLTGRQETQYF. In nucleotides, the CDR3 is TGTGCCTGGACCCATTTGACGGGACGTCAAGAGACCCAGTACTTC.

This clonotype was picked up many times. The CDR3 DNA reads as TGTGCCAGCTCACCTGTTTCGGGTGAGGGCACTGAAGCTTTCTTT. As protein: CASSPVSGEGTEAFF. The chain carries TRBV18 and TRBJ1-1, with D hard to call. Looked up from germline, CDR1 is KGHSH and CDR2 is LQKENI. V was trimmed by 3 bases and J by 4 bases, leaving 15 bases between them. The CDR3 totals 15 residues.

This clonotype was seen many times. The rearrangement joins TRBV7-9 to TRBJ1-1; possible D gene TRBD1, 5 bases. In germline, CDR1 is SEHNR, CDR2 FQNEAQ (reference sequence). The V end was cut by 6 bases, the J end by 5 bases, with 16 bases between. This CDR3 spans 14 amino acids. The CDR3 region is CASSSTGGRTEAFF. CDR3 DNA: TGTGCCAGCAGTTCTACAGGCGGGCGGACTGAAGCTTTCTTT.